This TCR beta chain was recovered during a study of T cell responses to AZD1222 COVID-19 vaccine. This table comes from immunoSEQ multiplex PCR, and its TCRdb copy is limited to in-frame clones, with some not included. Seen here are 59,000 or so clones, roughly four fifths observed once, and the top ten hold roughly a tenth. Germline CDR1 and CDR2: SGHAT and FQNNGV. This CDR3 region has 15 residues. The V gene lost 0 bases and the J gene lost 3 bases, with 9 bases spanning the gap. The rearrangement links TRBV11-2 to TRBJ2-1; a weak D match, TRBD1 (5 bases). This TCR was recovered from an adult in good health. Sequences were derived from peripheral blood, sampled on day 0 of AZD1222 vaccination. CDR3 in amino acids: CASSLERTFYNEQFF. The CDR3 DNA reads as TGTGCCAGCAGCTTAGAAAGGACATTCTACAATGAGCAGTTCTTC. Complete variable domain (other parts from reference TRBV11-2 and TRBJ2-1): EAGVAQSPRYKIIEKRQSVAFWCNPISGHATLYWYQQILGQGPKLLIQFQNNGVVDDSQLPKDRFSAERLKGVDSTLKIQPAKLEDSAVYLCASSLERTFYNEQFFGPGTRLTVL.